Shown below are 26 T cell receptor beta chains from a single sample sequenced in a study of cytomegalovirus exposure and HLA in healthy donors. Primers included in the PCR were 60 Vbeta and 13 Jbeta primers. Data came from immunoSEQ multiplex PCR; TCRdb stores just in-frame clones and leaves some out. This sample has more than 95,000 clones; about 79% occur once, and the top ten carry less than 2.5%. Sample: PBMCs. Source of these receptors: a man in his forties or fifties in good health and CMV-seronegative.

The chain joins TRBV18 to TRBJ1-1, with TRBD1 matching over 7 bases. Germline V gives CDR1 KGHSH, CDR2 LQKENI. The CDR3 loop spans 12 amino acids. Trimming at V came to 3 bases and at J to 6 bases, leaving 1 base not matched to a gene. CDR3 nucleotide sequence: TGTGCCAGCTCACCCGGGACAGCTGAAGCTTTCTTT. This gives the protein CASSPGTAEAFF.

This rearrangement joins TRBV6-6 to TRBJ1-2; possibly TRBD1 for D (5 bases). Trimming took 5 bases from V and 8 from J, leaving 15 bases between them. Germline V gene lookup returns CDR1 MNHNY and CDR2 SVGAGI (reference sequence). The CDR3 totals 13 residues. In nucleotides, the CDR3 is TGTGCCAGCAGTAAGGGGAATTTGGGAGGCTACACCTTC. Translating it yields CASSKGNLGGYTF.

The V and J genes are TRBV5-1 and TRBJ1-6, with 9 bases lining up with TRBD1. Germline V gene sequence: CDR1 SGHRS, CDR2 YFSETQ. The CDR3 consists of 17 residues. The J segment lost 6 bases and the V segment lost 2 bases, leaving 9 bases of the junction unmatched. Here the CDR3 reads CASSLYPQGASNSPLHF. Here the CDR3 DNA reads TGCGCCAGCAGCTTATATCCACAGGGGGCCAGTAATTCACCCCTCCACTTT. Supplemented by reference TRBV5-1 and TRBJ1-6, the full variable domain reads KAGVTQTPRYLIKTRGQQVTLSCSPISGHRSVSWYQQTPGQGLQFLFEYFSETQRNKGNFPGRFSGRQFSNSRSEMNVSTLELGDSALYLCASSLYPQGASNSPLHFGNGTRLTVT.

This chain connects TRBV7-2 to TRBJ1-1; 9 positions agree with TRBD1. Germline-derived CDR1 and CDR2 are SGHTA and FQGNSA. The CDR3 is 14 amino acids. Trimming removed 5 bases from V and 4 bases from J; junction bases left unmatched: 5. In DNA, the CDR3 is TGTGCCAGCAGCCCCGGGACAGGGAGCACTGAAGCTTTCTTT. This gives the protein CASSPGTGSTEAFF.

V usage is TRBV2 and J usage is TRBJ2-3; 14 bases align to TRBD2. With V trimmed by 5 bases and J by 4 bases, 5 bases remained unmatched. This CDR3 has 16 residues. Germline V gene data show CDR1 as SNHLY and CDR2 as FYNNEI. This CDR3 reads CASSQGTSGGSDTQYF. In nucleotides, the CDR3 is TGTGCCAGCAGTCAGGGGACTAGCGGGGGTTCAGATACGCAGTATTTT.

To note about this clone: Other DNA sequences in the sample encode the same CDR3. The rearrangement links TRBV5-1 to TRBJ1-3; D call uncertain. Trimming left V 4 bases short and J 2 bases short, with 10 bases between. This CDR3 contains 14 residues. The germline gives CDR1 SGHRS, CDR2 YFSETQ. CDR3 region: CASSEGRAGNTIYF. The CDR3, as DNA: TGCGCCAGCAGCGAAGGGAGGGCTGGAAACACCATATATTTT.

The rearrangement uses TRBV7-9 and TRBJ1-4, with TRBD1 matching over 7 bases. CDR1 SEHNR and CDR2 FQNEAQ come from the germline V gene (reference sequence). J gave up 7 bases and V 6 bases, and 8 bases lay outside the gene matches. The CDR3 consists of 14 residues. The CDR3 DNA is TGTGCCAGCAGTTTACAGGGGCCTAGTGAAAAACTGTTTTTT. Translating it yields CASSLQGPSEKLFF.

V and J are TRBV7-2 and TRBJ2-7; the match to TRBD1 covers 7 bases. The V and J ends lost 4 bases and 6 bases, in that order; junction bases with no gene match: 6. Germline lookup yields CDR1 SGHTA and CDR2 FQGNSA. The CDR3 runs to 13 residues. The CDR3 protein is CASSSQTGFEQYV. In DNA form, the CDR3 reads TGTGCCAGCAGCTCCCAGACAGGGTTCGAGCAGTACGTC.

CDR3 sequence: CASSQEVEENTEAFF. In nucleotides, the CDR3 is TGCGCCAGCAGCCAAGAGGTGGAGGAGAACACTGAAGCTTTCTTT. V usage is TRBV4-3 and J usage is TRBJ1-1; unclear D gene. This CDR3 has 15 residues. With 0 bases removed from V and 1 base from J, the gap between germline ends came to 9 bases. The germline V gene encodes CDR1 LGHNA and CDR2 YSLEER.

CDR3 sequence: CASSQWETGHYGYTF. The CDR3 region has the DNA TGCGCCAGCAGCCAATGGGAAACAGGGCACTATGGCTACACCTTC. V usage is TRBV4-1 and J usage is TRBJ1-2; possibly TRBD1 for D (6 bases). The V gene lost 2 bases and the J gene lost 3 bases, with 13 bases spanning the gap. CDR1 and CDR2 from the germline V gene are MGHRA and YSYEKL. The CDR3 consists of 15 residues.

In this sample, this clone turned up a few times. This chain connects TRBV4-1 to TRBJ2-1, with TRBD2 identical over 13 bases. There are 16 residues in the CDR3. V was clipped by 3 bases and J by 8 bases; unmatched bases: 7. The germline V gene has CDR1 MGHRA and CDR2 YSYEKL. The CDR3 sequence: CASSHPLAGGPYEQFF. CDR3 in DNA: TGCGCCAGCAGCCATCCACTAGCGGGGGGGCCCTATGAGCAGTTCTTC.

This chain joins TRBV7-2 and TRBJ2-7; D possibly corresponds to TRBD1 (6 bases). The CDR3 is 16 residues long. Germline CDR1 and CDR2: SGHTA and FQGNSA. V lost 0 bases to trimming and J lost 2 bases, with 14 bases between them. The DNA for the CDR3 is TGTGCCAGCAGCTTAGCGGGACACCTCAAACCCTACGAGCAGTACTTC. Protein: CASSLAGHLKPYEQYF.

This clone was observed a single time. The chain couples TRBV7-2 to TRBJ2-7, with 8 bases lining up with TRBD1. CDR1 and CDR2 (germline): SGHTA, FQGNSA. The CDR3 has 15 residues. After removal of 5 bases from V and 0 bases from J, the junction contained 6 bases not matched to a gene. The CDR3 bases are TGTGCCAGCAGCGAGGTAACAGGGGGCTCCTACGAGCAGTACTTC. Amino acids: CASSEVTGGSYEQYF.

This sequence joins TRBV6-1 and TRBJ1-2, with unresolved D. Germline V gives CDR1 MNHNS, CDR2 SASEGT. There are 13 residues in the CDR3. V was shortened by 6 bases and J by 6 bases, with 14 bases between the two germline ends. CDR3 DNA: TGTGCCAGCAGCCTCCCCCCCACGGATGGCTACACCTTC. Its translation is CASSLPPTDGYTF.

This clone was seen only a few times. The chain has TRBV28 and TRBJ2-1; 7 bases are a match to TRBD2. Germline values: CDR1 MDHEN, CDR2 SYDVKM. V shed 7 bases and J 4 bases; nucleotides not matched to a gene: 13. This CDR3 has 16 residues. The CDR3 loop is CASTQGGARVYNEQFF. CDR3 DNA: TGTGCCAGCACCCAGGGAGGGGCGCGCGTGTACAATGAGCAGTTCTTC.

The V gene is TRBV2, the J gene TRBJ1-1; TRBD1 might be the D (6 bases). The CDR3 spans 14 residues. Germline V gene lookup returns CDR1 SNHLY and CDR2 FYNNEI. The V end was cut by 5 bases, the J end by 5 bases, with 15 bases between. CDR3 nucleotide sequence: TGTGCCAGCAGTTATAAACAGGGTCTAACTGAAGCTTTCTTT. Protein product: CASSYKQGLTEAFF.

This chain joins TRBV4-1 and TRBJ1-2, with 10 bases aligning to TRBD1. Germline trimming cut 2 bases from V and 8 bases from J; bases unmatched to any gene: 11. From germline, CDR1 is MGHRA and CDR2 YSYEKL. The CDR3 is made up of 16 amino acids. The CDR3 bases are TGCGCCAGCAGCCAAAGTCCGTCCGACAGGGGGCTGGGCTACACCTTC. Translated: CASSQSPSDRGLGYTF.

The chain has TRBV11-2 and TRBJ2-7; 12 bases agree with TRBD2. The CDR3 loop spans 15 amino acids. The V and J ends lost 5 bases and 3 bases, in that order; junction bases with no gene match: 5. Germline V lookup: CDR1 SGHAT, CDR2 FQNNGV. The CDR3: CASSPLAGGNYEQYV. The CDR3 nucleotides are TGTGCCAGCAGCCCACTAGCGGGGGGCAACTACGAGCAGTACGTC.

This chain links TRBV5-6 with TRBJ1-4, with TRBD1 matching 7 bases. The CDR3 consists of 15 residues. The germline CDR1 and CDR2 sequences are SGHDT and YYEEEE. Trimming took 0 bases from V and 5 from J; bases not matched to a gene: 4. DNA of the CDR3: TGTGCCAGCAGCTTGGGAGGGGGCTGGAATGAAAAACTGTTTTTT. This sequence encodes CASSLGGGWNEKLFF.

The CDR3 sequence is CASSTRVAGATDTQYF. DNA for the CDR3: TGTGCCAGCAGCACCCGGGTAGCGGGGGCAACAGATACGCAGTATTTT. The chain couples TRBV5-4 to TRBJ2-3, with TRBD2 matching over 9 bases. Trimming took 4 bases from V and 3 from J; bases not matched to a gene: 9. The CDR3 is 16 residues long. Germline values: CDR1 SGHNT, CDR2 YYREEE (reference sequence).

This sequence joins TRBV4-1 and TRBJ2-5; D is perhaps TRBD2 (5 bases). Per the germline V gene, CDR1 is MGHRA and CDR2 is YSYEKL. Trimming took off 3 bases at V and 11 bases at J, with 16 bases between the two ends. There are 13 residues in the CDR3. The CDR3 is CASSHPGFGEQYF. Here the CDR3 DNA reads TGCGCCAGCAGCCACCCGGGGTTTGGGGAGCAGTACTTC.

The chain has TRBV6-5 and TRBJ1-2; 8 positions match TRBD1. V lost 6 bases, J lost 7 bases, and 10 bases stayed unmatched. This CDR3 region has 14 residues. In germline, CDR1 is MNHEY, CDR2 SVGAGI. CDR3 loop: CASRPDREGGGYTF. In DNA form, the CDR3 reads TGTGCCAGCAGACCGGACAGGGAGGGTGGTGGCTACACCTTC.

CDR3 residues: CASSLEPSRTTGELFF. For the CDR3, the DNA is TGTGCCAGCAGCTTAGAGCCTAGCCGAACGACCGGGGAGCTGTTTTTT. The genes are TRBV7-2 and TRBJ2-2; tentatively, D is TRBD2 (5 bases). Germline CDR1 reads SGHTA; CDR2 reads FQGNSA. This CDR3 is 16 amino acids long. V lost 1 base to trimming and J lost 5 bases, with 14 bases between them.

This chain joins TRBV27 and TRBJ1-1; D not certain. V lost 0 bases and J 1 base, leaving 9 bases between the germline ends. Looked up from germline, CDR1 is MNHEY and CDR2 is SMNVEV (reference sequence). This CDR3 is 15 amino acids long. In nucleotides, the CDR3 is TGTGCCAGCAGTTTATCTCGTTCCGGGAACACTGAAGCTTTCTTT. Translating gives CASSLSRSGNTEAFF.

The chain employs TRBV5-1 and TRBJ1-1, with D maybe TRBD1 (6 bases). Trimming cost V 0 bases and J 3 bases, with 9 bases left between them. The CDR3 is 14 residues long. Germline V CDR1 and CDR2: SGHRS, YFSETQ. The CDR3 here is CASSLGQGHTEAFF. DNA for the CDR3: TGCGCCAGCAGCTTGGGGCAGGGGCACACTGAAGCTTTCTTT.

This clone came up a few times. V is TRBV5-1 and J is TRBJ2-3, with D perhaps matching TRBD2 (6 bases). V was pared by 4 bases and J by 1 base, with 31 bases between. Germline V gene sequence: CDR1 SGHRS, CDR2 YFSETQ. The CDR3 spans 21 residues. The CDR3 nucleotides read TGCGCCAGCAGCAACCCCGGGGGAGCGGTCCGACTCCGGGGTGGCACAGATACGCAGTATTTT. It specifies CASSNPGGAVRLRGGTDTQYF. The full variable domain, its missing parts supplied by reference TRBV5-1 and TRBJ2-3, is KAGVTQTPRYLIKTRGQQVTLSCSPISGHRSVSWYQQTPGQGLQFLFEYFSETQRNKGNFPGRFSGRQFSNSRSEMNVSTLELGDSALYLCASSNPGGAVRLRGGTDTQYFGPGTRLTVL.